The 31 T cell receptor beta chains below all came from one sample that was sequenced in a study of tumor-infiltrating lymphocytes in primary liver carcinoma. With 500 to 650 ng total RNA as template and a constant-region primer, TCR beta cDNA was made. Nested multiplex PCR, run for three rounds with slightly modified ARM-PCR, yielded TCR beta libraries. Two initial PCR rounds of around 10 cycles each paired TRBV1-TRBV30 forward primers with a C-beta reverse primer. TCRdb called the multiplex PCR reads again in MiXCR, with one record for every CDR3 protein. The data hold roughly 80,000 distinct CDR3 sequences, with approximately 77% observed a single time. It was from roughly 20-30 mg of unsorted bulk tissue that RNA and DNA were co-extracted. Sequencing used liver tumor tissue from sampling region 1. Subset of the sample: tumor region T1, superior pole. Receptors originate from a middle-aged man with primary liver carcinoma and hepatitis B virus infection.

This chain links TRBV6-6 with TRBJ1-5; D gene unclear. The J call is doubtful: the DNA matches TRBJ2-3 better. CDR1 is MNHNY, CDR2 SVGAGI, per germline (reference sequence). The CDR3 runs to 12 residues. This chain's CDR3 is CASGLPSQPQYF. The CDR3 nucleotides are TGTGCCAGCGGTCTCCCCAGTCAGCCGCAGTATTTT.

Notes on this clonotype: Germline and junction disagree at one end, which may indicate a read error. The chain carries TRBV5-1 and TRBJ1-5; perhaps TRBD1 as D (6 bases). The CDR3 length is 16 residues. The germline V gene encodes CDR1 SGHRS and CDR2 YFSETQ. This CDR3 reads CASSLAPGARDQPQHF. The CDR3 DNA follows: TGCGCCAGCAGCTTGGCCCCAGGGGCGCGAGATCAACCCCAGCATTTT.

Turning to this clonotype: A read error is possible here, since a much larger clone lies one base away. This chain uses TRBV5-1 with TRBJ2-3; 8 bases fit TRBD2. The germline CDR1 and CDR2 sequences are SGHRS and YFSETQ. CDR3 length: 19 residues. CDR3 nucleotide sequence: TGCGCCAGCAGTTTTGGAGGGTTAGCGGGAAGTCTTTCTGCAGATACGCACTATTTT. Its protein is CASSFGGLAGSLSADTHYF.

This clonotype occurred many times. The chain uses TRBV29-1 and TRBJ2-5; the D gene is possibly TRBD2 (6 bases). Trimming left V 3 bases short and J 4 bases short, with 12 bases between. The CDR3 is 13 amino acids. CDR1 and CDR2 (germline): SQVTM, ANQGSEA. CDR3 sequence: CSVDTGDGETQYF. CDR3 sequence (DNA): TGCAGCGTTGACACGGGGGATGGAGAGACCCAGTACTTC.

This clonotype was recorded a few times. Given a much more abundant clone one base away, this may be a read error. A read error is likely, as this CDR3 ends without the conserved phenylalanine or tryptophan. This rearrangement joins TRBV4-2 to TRBJ2-2; no clear D gene. The germline gives CDR1 LGHNA, CDR2 YNFKEQ. V lost 0 bases, J lost 2 bases, and 4 bases lay in between. CDR3 size: 14 residues. The CDR3 nucleotides read TGTGCCAGCAGCCAAGAAGGAAACACCGGGGAGCTGTTTCTT. It is translated as CASSQEGNTGELFL.

Points on this clonotype: Its ends do not fully match the called genes, so a read error is possible. The J gene is TRBJ2-7, the V gene TRBV18, with D possibly called TRBD1 or TRBD2 (5 bases each). This CDR3 comprises 18 residues. In germline, CDR1 is KGHSH, CDR2 LQKENI. CDR3 loop: CAGSPQMIPGPRDYEQYF. The CDR3 nucleotides read TGTGCCGGCTCCCCCCAAATGATTCCGGGACCGAGAGACTACGAGCAGTACTTC.

This clonotype was counted a single time. Given the absence of the conserved phenylalanine or tryptophan at the CDR3 end, a read error is likely. The rearrangement links TRBV6-1 to TRBJ2-6; TRBD1 agrees at 7 bases. CDR3 size: 17 residues. The germline V gene encodes CDR1 MNHNS and CDR2 SASEGT. CDR3 protein: CPSRRRQGYSGANVLTS. DNA of the CDR3: TGTCCCAGCAGGCGTAGACAGGGTTACTCTGGGGCCAACGTCCTGACTTCC.

The chain links TRBV11-2 to TRBJ2-7; TRBD2 might be the D (5 bases). Gene TRBJ2-1 matches the end of the DNA better, so the J call may be wrong. The CDR3 consists of 15 residues. In germline, CDR1 is SGHAT, CDR2 FQNNGV. The CDR3 protein is CASSSIGGRRYEQFF. CDR3 DNA: TGTGCCAGCAGCTCTATAGGAGGCCGGAGGTACGAGCAGTTCTTC.

The rearrangement uses TRBV7-3 and TRBJ2-7, with 10 bases aligning to TRBD2. The CDR3 has 14 amino acids. Germline lookup yields CDR1 SGHTA and CDR2 FQGTGA. The CDR3 DNA is TGTGTCAGTAGACCTAGCGGGGGCTCCTACGAGCAGTACTTC. Translated: CVSRPSGGSYEQYF.

In regard to this clonotype: At one boundary the junction diverges from the germline segment, which might be a read error. CDR3 loop: CASSKHSGTDTQYF. The CDR3 DNA is TGTGCCAGCAGCAAACATTCAGGCACAGATACGCAGTATTTT. The chain recombines TRBV5-1 with TRBJ2-3; unclear D gene. CDR3 length equals 14 residues. Germline V lookup: CDR1 SGHRS, CDR2 YFSETQ.

Of note for this clonotype: A much larger clone lies one base from this, so it may be a read error. The chain joins TRBV10-3 to TRBJ1-4; D unclear. Germline V lookup: CDR1 ENHRY, CDR2 SYGVKD. This CDR3 has 15 residues. In DNA, the CDR3 is TGTACCATCAGTGTAACGGGTGCAACTAATGAAAAACTGTTTTTT. Encoded protein: CTISVTGATNEKLFF.

With regard to this clonotype: This clone may be a read error of a much larger clone one base away. This chain connects TRBV30 to TRBJ1-1; D remains unclear. Trimming stripped 0 bases from V and 7 bases from J, with 9 bases between. The V gene's germline CDR1 is GTSNPN and CDR2 SVGIG (reference sequence). The CDR3 consists of 12 residues. Here the CDR3 DNA reads TGTGCCTGGAGTGTTCTACGGTATGAAGCTTTCTTT. Protein product: CAWSVLRYEAFF. Supplemented by reference TRBV30 and TRBJ1-1, the full variable domain reads SQTIHQWPATLVQPVGSPLSLECTVEGTSNPNLYWYRQAAGRGLQLLFYSVGIGQISSEVPQNLSASRPQDRQFILSSKKLLLSDSGFYLCAWSVLRYEAFFGQGTRLTVV.

Many counts were recorded for this clonotype. The rearrangement joins TRBV14 to TRBJ2-5; 9 bases map to TRBD2. Trimming removed 0 bases from V and 0 bases from J; junction bases left unmatched: 8. The CDR3 length is 18 residues. In germline, CDR1 is SGHDN, CDR2 FVKESK. CDR3 sequence reads: CASSQDSGGLKNQETQYF. The CDR3 DNA follows: TGTGCCAGCAGCCAAGATAGCGGGGGCCTAAAAAACCAAGAGACCCAGTACTTC.

Concerning this clonotype: The junction departs from the called germline gene at one end, perhaps through a read error. The J gene is TRBJ2-1, the V gene TRBV29-1; 11 nucleotides agree with TRBD2. The CDR3 is 14 residues long. Germline V gives CDR1 SQVTM, CDR2 ANQGSEA. CDR3 sequence reads: CSVERASGGNEQSF. The CDR3 DNA is TGCAGCGTTGAAAGAGCTAGCGGGGGGAATGAGCAGTCCTTC.

The rearrangement joins TRBV12-3 or TRBV12-4 to TRBJ1-5, with D possibly being TRBD1 (5 bases). Matching the DNA end better, TRBJ2-3 makes the J call doubtful. The CDR3 has 14 amino acids. CDR3 residues: CASSSRGEWQPQYF. The CDR3 region has the DNA TGTGCCAGCAGTTCAAGGGGCGAGTGGCAGCCCCAGTATTTT.

Comment on this clonotype: Mismatch with germline at one junction end may stem from a read error. This chain joins TRBV6-1 and TRBJ2-2; no definite D call. In germline, CDR1 is MNHNS, CDR2 SASEGT. The CDR3 runs 14 residues. The CDR3 DNA follows: TGTTCCAGCACTGATCTTAGCCTCACCGGGGAGCTGTTTTTT. This sequence encodes CSSTDLSLTGELFF.

The rearrangement joins TRBV2 to TRBJ2-5, with 7 bases aligning to TRBD2. The CDR3 consists of 14 residues. CDR1 and CDR2 from the germline V gene are SNHLY and FYNNEI. After removal of 7 bases from V and 3 bases from J, the junction contained 8 bases not matched to a gene. CDR3 in DNA: TGTGCCAGCACCCCGACCCGGGGGGAAGAGACCCAGTACTTC. Amino acids: CASTPTRGEETQYF.

About this clonotype: The junction departs from germline at one end; a sequencing error may be responsible. Here the CDR3 DNA reads TGTGCCAGTAGCCAATCGGGGGCGGCCAACACCGGGGAGCTGTTTTTT. Translated: CASSQSGAANTGELFF. The rearrangement joins TRBV14 to TRBJ2-2; D may be TRBD1 or TRBD2 (6 bases each). Per germline, CDR1 SGHDN and CDR2 FVKESK. The CDR3 loop spans 16 amino acids.

On this clonotype itself: The junction and the germline gene differ at one end; a read error may be behind it. This chain uses TRBV7-9 with TRBJ2-3; D unresolved. The CDR3 loop spans 13 amino acids. Per germline, CDR1 SEHNR and CDR2 FQNEAQ (reference sequence). The CDR3 loop is CASSPRVPDMQYF. The CDR3 coding sequence is TGTGCCAGCAGCCCCCGCGTTCCAGATATGCAGTATTTT. The full variable domain, completed using reference TRBV7-9 and TRBJ2-3, is DTGVSQNPRHKITKRGQNVTFRCDPISEHNRLYWYRQTLGQGPEFLTYFQNEAQLEKSRLLSDRFSAERPKGSFSTLEIQRTEQGDSAMYLCASSPRVPDMQYFGPGTRLTVL.

This rearrangement joins TRBV11-2 to TRBJ1-1; D remains unclear. Germline V gives CDR1 SGHAT, CDR2 FQNNGV. The germline V and J ends were trimmed by 7 bases and 5 bases, with 14 bases remaining between them. CDR3 length equals 13 residues. The CDR3 bases are TGTGCCAGCACACCCGACAATGCGACTGAAGCTTTCTTT. Translation gives CASTPDNATEAFF.

This chain connects TRBV4-2 to TRBJ1-1, with D perhaps matching TRBD1 (5 bases). The germline V and J ends were trimmed by 2 bases and 0 bases, with 16 bases remaining between them. The CDR3 covers 17 residues. Germline CDR1 and CDR2: LGHNA and YNFKEQ. This CDR3 is CASSQHHGRTLNTEAFF. CDR3 DNA: TGTGCCAGCAGCCAACATCACGGCAGGACATTGAACACTGAAGCTTTCTTT.

This clonotype was recorded only once. This rearrangement joins TRBV12-3 or TRBV12-4 to TRBJ1-2; D is unresolved. The CDR3 has 14 amino acids. Trimming stripped 0 bases from V and 6 bases from J, with 11 bases between. The CDR3 is CASSLAWMEDGYTF. Here the CDR3 DNA reads TGTGCCAGCAGTTTAGCATGGATGGAAGATGGCTACACCTTC.

Comment on this clonotype: Sequence at one end of the junction differs from germline and may be a read error. V gene TRBV11-2 combines with J gene TRBJ2-7; D is unclear. CDR3 size: 15 residues. Germline CDR1 reads SGHAT; CDR2 reads FQNNGV. CDR3 protein: CASSLSVGTSYGQYF. The CDR3 DNA sequence: TGTGCCAGCAGTCTATCTGTGGGAACATCCTACGGGCAGTACTTC.

The chain links TRBV6-1 to TRBJ2-7; 12 bases are a match to TRBD2. The V gene end was trimmed by 11 bases and the J gene end by 3 bases; junction bases not matched to a gene: 17. The germline CDR1 and CDR2 sequences are MNHNS and SASEGT. The CDR3 extends over 17 amino acids. In DNA, the CDR3 is TGTGCCTCCTCCCCGCATTTGGGACTAGCGGGTCTCTACGAGCAGTACTTC. It translates to CASSPHLGLAGLYEQYF.

The table lists this clonotype with many counts. The chain is built from TRBV12-3 or TRBV12-4 and TRBJ2-5, with D perhaps TRBD1 or TRBD2 (6 bases each). V lost 6 bases, J lost 5 bases, and 13 bases lay in between. This CDR3 is 13 amino acids long. In DNA form, the CDR3 reads TGTGCCAGCAGCCTGACAGGAGGGGAGACCCAGTACTTC. Amino acids: CASSLTGGETQYF.

With regard to this clonotype: A much larger clone sits a single nucleotide away, making a read error possible. The gene calls are TRBV5-1 and TRBJ2-5; TRBD2 matches at 15 bases. CDR1 and CDR2 from the germline V gene are SGHRS and YFSETQ. This CDR3 spans 15 amino acids. CDR3 amino acids: CAGSPQGLAGGTQYF. DNA for the CDR3: TGCGCCGGCAGCCCACAGGGACTAGCGGGAGGTACCCAGTACTTC. The whole variable domain, filled in from reference TRBV5-1 and TRBJ2-5, reads KAGVTQTPRYLIKTRGQQVTLSCSPISGHRSVSWYQQTPGQGLQFLFEYFSETQRNKGNFPGRFSGRQFSNSRSEMNVSTLELGDSALYLCAGSPQGLAGGTQYFGPGTRLLVL.

For this clonotype: A read error is likely, as this CDR3 ends without the conserved phenylalanine or tryptophan. The chain carries TRBV11-2 and TRBJ2-1; D is uncertain. The CDR3 totals 14 residues. Germline assignment: CDR1 SGHAT and CDR2 FQNNGV. The CDR3, as DNA: TGTGCCAGCAGCTCCGCTGCAAGCGATAATGGGCAGTTCTGC. Translating it yields CASSSAASDNGQFC.

The sample holds many counts of this clonotype. The chain uses TRBV29-1 and TRBJ2-1; D gene ambiguous. Trimming took 6 bases from V and 3 from J, leaving 12 bases between them. Germline V gene sequence: CDR1 SQVTM, CDR2 ANQGSEA. There are 13 residues in the CDR3. CDR3 sequence reads: CSVERTDYNEQFF. DNA of the CDR3: TGCAGCGTCGAACGGACGGACTACAATGAGCAGTTCTTC.

Points on this clonotype: No conserved phenylalanine or tryptophan ends this CDR3, so it is likely a read error. The V gene is TRBV6-5, the J gene TRBJ1-6; D may be TRBD1 (6 bases). CDR1 is MNHEY, CDR2 SVGAGI, per germline. There are 14 residues in the CDR3. The CDR3 protein is CVSSLQGSNSPLHI. Here the CDR3 DNA reads TGTGTCAGCAGTTTACAGGGTAGCAATTCACCCCTCCACATT.

The chain employs TRBV6-2 or TRBV6-3 and TRBJ1-1; the D is unclear. The CDR3 has 13 amino acids. The V end was cut by 7 bases, the J end by 4 bases, with 13 bases between. In germline, CDR1 is MNHEY, CDR2 SVGEGT. CDR3 DNA sequence: TGTGCCAGCACCTCCACAAGGTGCACTGAAGCTTTCTTT. Amino acids: CASTSTRCTEAFF.

Regarding this clonotype: An end of the junction differs from the germline gene, which may be a read error. The J gene is TRBJ2-7, the V gene TRBV10-1; the D gene could be TRBD1 or TRBD2 (5 bases each). This CDR3 spans 13 amino acids. Germline loops: CDR1 WNHNN, CDR2 SYGVQD (reference sequence). CDR3: CANSGMQGSEQYF. CDR3 sequence (DNA): TGCGCCAACAGTGGGATGCAGGGTAGCGAGCAGTATTTC.